This TCR beta chain was obtained from a study of T-cell memory formation after mild COVID-19. Whole-study context: TCR clusters showed largely donor specificity.

TCRdb passed the 5' RACE reads through MiXCR, listing each CDR3 protein once. The repertoire includes some 150,000 distinct CDR3 sequences, approximately 21% of them detected once, and under 2.5% sits in the top ten. The CDR3 extends over 14 amino acids. The germline V gene encodes CDR1 SSHAT and CDR2 FNYEAQ (reference sequence). A note on this clonotype: Antigen unknown. The junction departs from the called germline gene at one end, perhaps through a read error.

Broader study findings: Second-wave clones that peaked on day 37 lacked confirmed SARS-CoV-2 specificity. CD4+ contracting clones were mainly CM and EM; CD8+ ones, EMRA. Clones contracting day 15 to 85 were balanced CD4/CD8; later expanders leaned CD4+.

V is TRBV7-7 and J is TRBJ2-5; 10 nucleotides agree with TRBD1. The source is an adult woman who had mild COVID-19 (a few samples of this study predate the infection). Cell type and time point are not known. Sequenced input: PBMCs or a T cell subset sorted from them (not recorded which). The chain's CDR3 is CASSPDRGSETQYF. For the CDR3, the DNA is TGTGCTAGCAGCCCGGACAGGGGGTCTGAGACCCAGTACTTC.